This T cell receptor beta chain was sequenced for a study of metastatic and nonmetastatic thyroid tumors. Study background: Comparison of repertoires was carried out across blood and tumor or nodule tissue from malignant and benign thyroid patients.

This clone was counted between two and nine times. A read error may account for a junction end that differs from germline. The CDR3 contains 14 residues. The germline V gene has CDR1 SNHLY and CDR2 FYNNEI. TCRdb recomputed clones from the PCR reads via MiXCR. The table includes roughly 75,000 clones, around 12% detected once. Until they underwent thyroid surgery, no patient had received any treatment. The sample consisted of tumor tissue. The TCR sequence derives from a female donor with papillary thyroid cancer or a benign thyroid nodule (not recorded which). Some clones in this sample may be carry-over from other donors' samples. This chain links TRBV2 with TRBJ1-2; 7 positions agree with TRBD1. CDR3 nucleotide sequence: TGTGCCAGCAGCGAAGAAGCAGGGGGAAGAGGCCACACCTTC. Protein: CASSEEAGGRGHTF.